This T cell receptor (beta chain) was recovered during a study of circulating and synovial CD4+ cells in juvenile arthritis. Points from the study as a whole: Circulating pathogenic-like lymphocytes shared a substantially higher fraction of CDR3 sequences with synovium than bulk blood. Diversity here was lower than in bulk blood CD4 cells.

The CDR3 loop spans 14 amino acids. V lost 0 bases to trimming and J lost 8 bases; unmatched junction nucleotides: 1. Per the germline V gene, CDR1 is SGHNT and CDR2 is YYREEE (reference sequence). On this clone: Its target is unknown.

Assay: immunoSEQ multiplex PCR; the TCRdb copy retains only in-frame clones and omits some. The sample has about 35,000 clones, around 96% seen once. The chain links TRBV5-4 to TRBJ2-2, with 10 nucleotides matching TRBD1. The sample comprised CD4+ T cells from blood. The sequence was collected from a human donor with juvenile idiopathic arthritis. In DNA form, the CDR3 reads TGTGCCAGCAGCTTGGGGGACAGGGGTGGGGAGCTGTTTTTT. Its protein is CASSLGDRGGELFF.